This TCR beta chain was identified in a study of T cell repertoires in cytomegalovirus infection. TCRdb re-analysed the reads in MiXCR, keeping a single row per CDR3 protein. The sample gives about 490,000 distinct CDR3 sequences, about 17% of which show up once; approximately 24% is in the top ten. This clonotype was seen repeatedly, ten times or more. The CDR3 contains 13 residues. Trimming took 10 bases from V and 1 from J, leaving 13 bases between them. The TCR sequence derives from a human donor in good health (CMV status not recorded). Some clones in this sample may be carry-over from other donors' samples. The chain recombines TRBV12-3 or TRBV12-4 with TRBJ1-1, with D unresolved. Sequences were obtained from CD8+ T cells from PBMCs. This CDR3 reads CANARHPNTEAFF. CDR3 DNA sequence: TGTGCCAACGCCCGACATCCGAACACTGAAGCTTTCTTT.